This paragraph reports one TCR beta chain. Its matching antigen is unknown. The data derive from a study of vaccination effects on CD4 cells after COVID-19. Across the study: Post-vaccine sampling occurred a median 72 days after the second dose.

The authors isolated CD4+ T cells after about eleven days of culture. The participants, recipients of two vaccine doses, got either BNT162b2 or mRNA-1273. A half-medium replacement with IL-2 medium was carried out on days 3 and 7. The repertoire was sequenced with immunoSEQ multiplex PCR; TCRdb's copy has only in-frame clones and lacks some. The sample holds tens of thousands of clones, approximately 80% seen once. Study-wide findings and caveats: In healthy vaccinees, only 1 of 255 vaccine-induced clones cross-reacted with common cold coronaviruses. There were few convalescent patients in the study and no early post-infection timepoints.

Trimming stripped 7 bases from V and 1 base from J, with 8 bases between. There are 12 residues in the CDR3. Germline values: CDR1 SQVTM, CDR2 ANQGSEA. The chain has TRBV29-1 and TRBJ2-4; D is undetermined. The specimen comprised CD4+ T cells from PBMCs cultured without peptide, sampled after COVID-19 vaccination. The receptor was derived from a human donor who received a COVID-19 vaccine. CDR3 coding DNA: TGCAGCGCTTATAAGGCCAAAAACATTCAGTACTTC. Encoded protein: CSAYKAKNIQYF.